The 24 T cell receptor beta chains below were found in one sample sequenced in a study of T cell changes during pregnancy in multiple sclerosis. Sequenced by immunoSEQ multiplex PCR; TCRdb stores in-frame clones only, minus some. The sample yields 20,000 to 25,000 clones, approximately 90% seen once. Sequenced material: CD4+ T cells from peripheral blood mononuclear cells, taken in the third trimester of pregnancy. The receptors were sampled from a female donor with multiple sclerosis, enrolled in a pregnancy study.

The chain is built from TRBV4-2 and TRBJ2-5; weak D call: TRBD1 (5 bases). This CDR3 region has 13 residues. Germline V gives CDR1 LGHNA, CDR2 YNFKEQ. V was trimmed by 4 bases and J by 1 base, leaving 7 bases between them. CDR3 residues: CASSLGLQETQYF. The CDR3 DNA sequence: TGTGCCAGCAGCCTGGGGCTCCAAGAGACCCAGTACTTC.

This clone was observed a single time. The chain couples TRBV19 to TRBJ2-5, with D perhaps TRBD1 (6 bases). Germline CDR1 LNHDA, CDR2 SQIVND (reference sequence). The CDR3 is made up of 17 amino acids. Trimming cost V 2 bases and J 1 base, with 17 bases left between them. CDR3 amino acids: CASSITATGFFQETQYF. The CDR3 DNA reads TGTGCCAGTAGTATAACCGCAACAGGGTTCTTCCAAGAGACCCAGTACTTC.

This rearrangement joins TRBV5-1 to TRBJ2-6; TRBD1 agrees at 10 bases. This CDR3 spans 18 amino acids. V lost 0 bases to trimming and J lost 2 bases; unmatched junction nucleotides: 5. Germline assignment: CDR1 SGHRS and CDR2 YFSETQ. This CDR3 is CASSLAGQGSAGANVLTF. The CDR3 nucleotides are TGCGCCAGCAGCTTGGCGGGACAGGGGAGTGCTGGGGCCAACGTCCTGACTTTC. Supplemented by reference TRBV5-1 and TRBJ2-6, the full variable domain reads KAGVTQTPRYLIKTRGQQVTLSCSPISGHRSVSWYQQTPGQGLQFLFEYFSETQRNKGNFPGRFSGRQFSNSRSEMNVSTLELGDSALYLCASSLAGQGSAGANVLTFGAGSRLTVL.

The chain carries TRBV6-5 and TRBJ1-6; 7 nucleotides line up with TRBD1. CDR1 is MNHEY, CDR2 SVGAGI, per germline. V trimming: 6 bases; J trimming: 8 bases; junction bases outside the gene matches: 7. The CDR3 has 14 residues. CDR3 sequence reads: CASRPRQGHSPLHF. CDR3 bases: TGTGCCAGCAGACCGCGACAGGGTCATTCACCCCTCCACTTT.

This sequence joins TRBV7-9 and TRBJ2-7; TRBD1 matches 7 bases. With V trimmed by 5 bases and J by 0 bases, 4 bases remained unmatched. Germline loops: CDR1 SEHNR, CDR2 FQNEAQ (reference sequence). This CDR3 is 14 amino acids long. The DNA for the CDR3 is TGTGCCAGCAGCCGGGGACAGAGCTCCTACGAGCAGTACTTC. Translated: CASSRGQSSYEQYF.

The chain has TRBV28 and TRBJ2-4; maybe TRBD1 (6 bases). The CDR3 loop spans 13 amino acids. Germline CDR1 MDHEN, CDR2 SYDVKM. Trimming removed 5 bases at V and 9 bases at J, with 14 bases between. CDR3 nucleotide sequence: TGTGCCAGCAGTCCCCGCACAGGGATCATTCAGTACTTC. Translated: CASSPRTGIIQYF. The full variable domain, with the rest looked up from reference TRBV28 and TRBJ2-4, is DVKVTQSSRYLVKRTGEKVFLECVQDMDHENMFWYRQDPGLGLRLIYFSYDVKMKEKGDIPEGYSVSREKKERFSLILESASTNQTSMYLCASSPRTGIIQYFGAGTRLSVL.

The chain recombines TRBV20-1 with TRBJ1-2; D unresolved. The CDR3 is 11 amino acids. V was clipped by 4 bases and J by 8 bases, with 11 bases between them. Germline V lookup: CDR1 DFQATT, CDR2 SNEGSKA (reference sequence). In DNA, the CDR3 is TGCAGTGCTAATAGGGAGGGCGGCTACACCTTC. Protein sequence: CSANREGGYTF.

This chain uses TRBV7-2 with TRBJ2-1, with D possibly being TRBD2 (6 bases). Germline V gene data show CDR1 as SGHTA and CDR2 as FQGNSA. The V gene lost 0 bases and the J gene lost 16 bases, with 16 bases spanning the gap. There are 13 residues in the CDR3. CDR3 sequence: CASSLAQFRDLFF. In DNA, the CDR3 is TGTGCCAGCAGCTTAGCGCAGTTCCGGGACTTATTCTTC.

The chain joins TRBV2 to TRBJ2-7; D is uncertain. Germline-derived CDR1 and CDR2 are SNHLY and FYNNEI. The CDR3 runs 14 residues. Trimming cost V 5 bases and J 6 bases, with 17 bases left between them. The DNA for the CDR3 is TGTGCCAGCAGTTTAAATGGGCCAAACTCCGAGCAGTACTTC. Translation: CASSLNGPNSEQYF.

The chain links TRBV5-1 to TRBJ2-5; the match to TRBD2 covers 8 bases. V lost 4 bases to trimming and J lost 4 bases; unmatched junction nucleotides: 6. Germline V gene data show CDR1 as SGHRS and CDR2 as YFSETQ. The CDR3 has 14 amino acids. The CDR3 here is CASSRGGVRETQYF. The CDR3 DNA reads TGCGCCAGCAGCCGGGGGGGAGTCCGAGAGACCCAGTACTTC.

This clone showed up just once. This chain connects TRBV28 to TRBJ1-1, with TRBD1 matching 8 bases. The V gene's germline CDR1 is MDHEN and CDR2 SYDVKM. This CDR3 comprises 15 residues. The junction had 10 bases not matched to a gene; V was cut back by 6 bases and J by 4 bases. CDR3 bases: TGTGCCAGCAGGACTCGGACAGGGTTTGCCACTGAAGCTTTCTTT. As protein: CASRTRTGFATEAFF.

J is TRBJ2-2 and V is TRBV2; 12 bases map to TRBD1. After removal of 6 bases from V and 8 bases from J, the junction contained 10 bases not matched to a gene. The V gene's germline CDR1 is SNHLY and CDR2 FYNNEI. The CDR3 loop spans 16 amino acids. DNA of the CDR3: TGTGCCAGCAGCAGACCGGGACAGGGGGCCTTTGGGGAGCTGTTTTTT. Its translation: CASSRPGQGAFGELFF.

This clone was detected once. V is TRBV5-1 and J is TRBJ2-3; 10 nucleotides align to TRBD1. V shed 4 bases, J shed 5 bases, and the junction held 10 bases outside the gene matches. This CDR3 spans 16 amino acids. From germline, CDR1 is SGHRS and CDR2 YFSETQ. CDR3 nucleotide sequence: TGCGCCAGCAGCGTCCCGACAGGGGGCGCAGGAGATACGCAGTATTTT. Protein sequence: CASSVPTGGAGDTQYF.

The chain recombines TRBV5-1 with TRBJ1-2; D may be TRBD1 (6 bases). The germline V gene has CDR1 SGHRS and CDR2 YFSETQ. V was shortened by 4 bases and J by 3 bases, with 16 bases between the two germline ends. CDR3 length: 15 residues. The chain's CDR3 is CASSPHRVQDYGYTF. The CDR3 region has the DNA TGCGCCAGCAGCCCCCACAGGGTACAGGACTATGGCTACACCTTC.

The V gene is TRBV4-3, the J gene TRBJ2-3, with a tentative D call TRBD2 (6 bases). This CDR3 has 18 residues. Trimming left V 3 bases short and J 0 bases short, with 19 bases between. The germline CDR1 and CDR2 sequences are LGHNA and YSLEER. The CDR3 is CASSQEGQVGGSTDTQYF. For the CDR3, the DNA is TGCGCCAGCAGCCAGGAGGGGCAGGTTGGGGGGAGCACAGATACGCAGTATTTT.

The chain uses TRBV5-1 and TRBJ2-1, with TRBD2 identical over 10 bases. V lost 5 bases, J lost 3 bases, and 5 bases stayed unmatched. CDR1 SGHRS and CDR2 YFSETQ come from the germline V gene. The CDR3 spans 15 residues. This chain's CDR3 is CASRVASGGYNEQFF. In nucleotides, the CDR3 is TGCGCCAGCAGGGTGGCTAGCGGGGGCTACAATGAGCAGTTCTTC.

The genes are TRBV6-1 and TRBJ1-1, with unresolved D. The CDR3 extends over 13 amino acids. Germline values: CDR1 MNHNS, CDR2 SASEGT. V lost 4 bases to trimming and J lost 5 bases, with 11 bases between them. CDR3 sequence: CASSVWSWTEAFF. As DNA, the CDR3 is TGTGCCAGCAGTGTATGGAGTTGGACTGAAGCTTTCTTT.

The CDR3 here is CASSVRGGQSNEKLFF. The CDR3 bases are TGTGCCAGCAGCGTAAGAGGGGGACAGAGTAATGAAAAACTGTTTTTT. V is TRBV9 and J is TRBJ1-4, with 7 bases identical to TRBD1. The germline V gene has CDR1 SGDLS and CDR2 YYNGEE. The CDR3 covers 16 residues. V shed 1 base and J 4 bases; nucleotides not matched to a gene: 7. Drawing the rest from reference TRBV9 and TRBJ1-4, the complete variable domain is DSGVTQTPKHLITATGQRVTLRCSPRSGDLSVYWYQQSLDQGLQFLIQYYNGEERAKGNILERFSAQQFPDLHSELNLSSLELGDSALYFCASSVRGGQSNEKLFFGSGTQLSVL.

The genes are TRBV5-1 and TRBJ1-4, with a weak D call TRBD1 (6 bases). This CDR3 region has 16 residues. Trimming left V 4 bases short and J 3 bases short, with 16 bases between. Germline assignment: CDR1 SGHRS and CDR2 YFSETQ. The CDR3 DNA reads as TGCGCCAGCAGCGTTGACAGGAACGCGGCTAATGAAAAACTGTTTTTT. Translation: CASSVDRNAANEKLFF.

The chain joins TRBV5-1 to TRBJ1-1; TRBD1 agrees at 9 bases. CDR3 size: 18 residues. The germline gives CDR1 SGHRS, CDR2 YFSETQ. J lost 0 bases, V lost 0 bases, and 9 bases had no gene match. CDR3 DNA: TGCGCCAGCAGCTTGGCCGGGGGGACAGGGAGTATGAACACTGAAGCTTTCTTT. This encodes CASSLAGGTGSMNTEAFF.

This clone was counted a single time. This sequence joins TRBV5-4 and TRBJ1-2, with 7 bases aligning to TRBD1. CDR3 size: 14 residues. V shed 1 base and J 2 bases; nucleotides not matched to a gene: 2. The germline gives CDR1 SGHNT, CDR2 YYREEE (reference sequence). DNA of the CDR3: TGTGCCAGCAGCTTGTGGACAGGAAACTATGGCTACACCTTC. Its protein product is CASSLWTGNYGYTF.

This chain links TRBV28 with TRBJ1-1, with 7 bases lining up with TRBD1. V lost 6 bases and J lost 4; bases outside the gene matches: 8. Germline V gene sequence: CDR1 MDHEN, CDR2 SYDVKM. This CDR3 comprises 14 residues. This CDR3 reads CASSPTGRGTEAFF. Here the CDR3 DNA reads TGTGCCAGCAGCCCGACAGGGCGCGGCACTGAAGCTTTCTTT.

In its sample, this clone was seen a few times. The J gene is TRBJ1-6, the V gene TRBV6-5; 7 bases fit TRBD1. This CDR3 region has 13 residues. The V gene's germline CDR1 is MNHEY and CDR2 SVGAGI. V was pared by 2 bases and J by 10 bases, with 2 bases of the junction left unmatched. As DNA, the CDR3 is TGTGCCAGCAGTTACGACAGGGAGTCACCCCTCCACTTT. Translating it yields CASSYDRESPLHF.

The chain links TRBV10-3 to TRBJ1-2; TRBD1 is a possible D gene (5 bases). V shed 1 base and J shed 8 bases, with 17 bases lying between them. CDR3 length: 15 residues. In germline, CDR1 is ENHRY, CDR2 SYGVKD. DNA of the CDR3: TGTGCCATCAGTGAGTTCCCAGGGAATACTGACGGCTACACCTTC. It translates to CAISEFPGNTDGYTF.